This TCR beta chain was sequenced during a study of cytomegalovirus exposure and HLA in healthy donors. Points from the study as a whole: Rare TCR sequences dominated, though some public TCRs recurred in many donors. A prior analysis recorded that most TCR beta V segments were productive about 87% or about 30% of the time. In vitro assays verified that a few CMV-associated chains recognized CMV antigens specifically.

Of note for this clone: Its target is unknown.

This CDR3 contains 14 residues. The V gene's germline CDR1 is SGHRS and CDR2 YFSETQ. V was pared by 1 base and J by 6 bases, with 4 bases of the junction left unmatched. This PCR relied on a set of 60 Vbeta primers and 13 Jbeta primers. Sequencing used immunoSEQ multiplex PCR; TCRdb keeps in-frame clones, though not all of them. The sample data list 200,000 to 250,000 clones. The TCR originated in a girl aged 2 to 10 in good health and CMV-seropositive. Sequenced input: PBMCs. This chain uses TRBV5-1 with TRBJ2-1; TRBD2 aligns across 7 bases. The CDR3 nucleotides read TGCGCCAGCAGCTTGATTTCTAGCGGCAATGAGCAGTTCTTC. Its translation is CASSLISSGNEQFF.